This T cell receptor beta chain was identified in a study of T-cell memory formation after mild COVID-19. CDR1 and CDR2 from the germline V gene are SQVTM and ANQGSEA. The CDR3 contains 15 residues. V lost 4 bases, J lost 0 bases, and 6 bases stayed unmatched. Using its own MiXCR run on the 5' RACE reads, TCRdb lists one record per CDR3 protein. Of 350,000 to 450,000 distinct CDR3 sequences in the sample, about an eighth are singletons; the top ten hold 20% to 25%. This TCR was recovered from a man between 18 and 29 years old who had mild COVID-19 (a few samples of this study predate the infection). Cell type and time point are not known. The gene calls are TRBV29-1 and TRBJ2-7; 10 positions match TRBD2. The sequencing input was PBMCs or a T cell subset sorted from them (not recorded which). CDR3 sequence reads: CSVGTSGKSSYEQYF. CDR3 coding DNA: TGCAGCGTTGGCACTAGCGGGAAGAGCTCCTACGAGCAGTACTTC.